This T cell receptor beta chain stems from a study of shared clonotypes between healthy human individuals. Findings of the study overall: Researchers found naive subsets generally carried larger estimated richness than memory subsets.

Measured with immunoSEQ multiplex PCR; TCRdb has only the in-frame clones, and not every one. The sample has about 1.4 million clones; roughly 96% are singletons. As to this clone: As yet, its antigen is unknown.

After removal of 6 bases from V and 2 bases from J, the junction contained 8 bases not matched to a gene. This CDR3 has 16 amino acids. Germline CDR1 and CDR2: SGHRS and YFSETQ. The V call is TRBV5-1, the J call TRBJ2-3, with 11 bases aligning to TRBD2. This receptor was taken from a young man in good health. Sequencing input: naive CD4+ T cells sorted from blood. Regarding subset: CD45RA+ positively selected. The CDR3 DNA sequence: TGCGCCAGCACCTACGGGACTAGCGGTATCACAGATACGCAGTATTTT. This gives the protein CASTYGTSGITDTQYF.